Shown below are 3 T cell receptor beta chains from a single sample sequenced in a study of Graves' ophthalmopathy and Graves' hyperthyroidism. From RNA, the CDR3 regions of TCR beta chains were amplified and sequenced. The library came from an HTBI-primed first-round RT-PCR and a second-round multiplex PCR. A single record per CDR3 protein comes from TCRdb applying MiXCR to the multiplex PCR reads. The sample consists of over a million distinct CDR3 sequences, around a third of them appearing once. The sample taken for sequencing was peripheral blood or thyroid tissue (not recorded which). The source of these receptors is an adult man with Graves' hyperthyroidism.

This clonotype was counted once. The V and J genes are TRBV7-9 and TRBJ1-6; D perhaps matches TRBD1 (6 bases). Germline V gives CDR1 SEHNR, CDR2 FQNEAQ (reference sequence). The CDR3 is 15 residues long. Trimming left V 5 bases short and J 5 bases short, with 13 bases between. The CDR3 loop reads CASSIQTGDNSPLHF. The CDR3 DNA follows: TGTGCCAGCAGCATACAGACAGGCGATAATTCACCCCTCCACTTT.

This sequence joins TRBV7-3 and TRBJ1-4; possible D gene TRBD1, 6 bases. Germline CDR1 reads SGHTA; CDR2 reads FQGTGA. The CDR3 runs to 15 residues. V dropped 6 bases and J dropped 7 bases, with 18 bases sitting between them. CDR3 DNA sequence: TGTGCCAGCAGTCCTCCCCTTGGGGGCTTTGAAAAACTGTTTTTT. Its translation: CASSPPLGGFEKLFF.

In its sample, this clonotype was seen many times. The genes are TRBV7-2 and TRBJ2-7, with D unclear. The V end was cut by 6 bases, the J end by 1 base, with 16 bases between. In germline, CDR1 is SGHTA, CDR2 FQGNSA. There are 15 residues in the CDR3. For the CDR3, the DNA is TGTGCCAGCAGTATCCCCGGGCGGAGTTCCTACGAGCAGTACTTC. Residues: CASSIPGRSSYEQYF.